This T cell receptor beta chain stems from a study of healthy donors' naive CD4 and CD8 T cells. TCR libraries were built from roughly 0.5 ug of total RNA by linear amplification. TCRdb re-called the reads through MiXCR, storing one row per CDR3 protein. The table lists around 180,000 distinct CDR3 sequences, 65% to 75% of them singletons, with 2% to 2.5% in the top ten. The study's findings and limits: Naive CD4+ and CD8+ cells reportedly differed in usage of most V and J genes.

About this clonotype itself: No antigen is known for it.

This TCR was recovered from a pool of human donors in good health; the sample pools cells from several healthy donors. Sequences were obtained from naive CD4+ and CD8+ T cells sorted from blood, pooled from several donors.

CDR3 in amino acids: CASRLAGVPNEQFF. As DNA, the CDR3 is TGTGCCAGTCGACTAGCGGGGGTCCCGAATGAGCAGTTCTTC. This chain links TRBV6-2 or TRBV6-3 with TRBJ2-1, with 12 bases matching TRBD2. After removal of 9 bases from V and 7 bases from J, the junction contained 7 bases not matched to a gene. Germline CDR1 reads MNHEY; CDR2 reads SVGEGT. The CDR3 runs to 14 residues.